This T cell receptor (beta chain) was sequenced in a study of shared clonotypes between healthy human individuals. The germline V gene has CDR1 MNHNY and CDR2 SVGAGI (reference sequence). V shed 4 bases and J shed 5 bases, with 17 bases lying between them. The length of the CDR3 is 15 residues. Sequencing was performed with immunoSEQ multiplex PCR; in TCRdb, only in-frame clones are kept and a portion is missing. The table shows more than 2,000,000 clones, with approximately 90% occurring only once. This TCR was sampled from a young man in good health. The chain combines TRBV6-6 with TRBJ1-1; D not certain. Sequencing was done on a sample of naive CD4+ T cells sorted from blood. Described subset: CD45RA+ positively selected. As DNA, the CDR3 is TGTGCCAGCAGTTCCCCCGGGGAGGGATGGACTGAAGCTTTCTTT. The encoded protein is CASSSPGEGWTEAFF.